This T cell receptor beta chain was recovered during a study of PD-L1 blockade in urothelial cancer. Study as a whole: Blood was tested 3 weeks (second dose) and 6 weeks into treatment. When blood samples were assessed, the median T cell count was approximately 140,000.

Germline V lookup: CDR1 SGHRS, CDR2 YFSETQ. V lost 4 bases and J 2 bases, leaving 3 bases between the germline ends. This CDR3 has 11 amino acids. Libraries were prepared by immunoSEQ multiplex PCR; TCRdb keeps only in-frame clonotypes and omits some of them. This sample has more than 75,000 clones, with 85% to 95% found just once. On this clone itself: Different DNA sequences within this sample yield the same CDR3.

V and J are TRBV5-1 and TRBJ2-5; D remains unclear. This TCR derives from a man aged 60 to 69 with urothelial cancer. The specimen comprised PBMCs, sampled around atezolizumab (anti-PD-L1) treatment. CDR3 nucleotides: TGCGCCAGCAGCCTTCAAGAGACCCAGTACTTC. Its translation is CASSLQETQYF.